One and the same sample provided the 21 T cell receptor beta chains below, sequenced in a study of cytomegalovirus exposure and HLA in healthy donors. In the PCR, 60 Vbeta and 13 Jbeta primers were used. TCRdb's table, derived via immunoSEQ multiplex PCR, lists solely in-frame clones and lacks some. Of around 97,000 clones in the sample, approximately 73% were seen once. The sequenced material came from PBMCs. The receptor set was obtained from a woman aged 18-30 years in good health and CMV-seropositive.

CDR3 sequence (DNA): TGTGCCAGCAGCGTACGGACAGGATTAAACTATGGCTACACCTTC. It codes for CASSVRTGLNYGYTF. The V and J genes are TRBV7-2 and TRBJ1-2; the match to TRBD1 covers 7 bases. Looked up from germline, CDR1 is SGHTA and CDR2 is FQGNSA. Trimming removed 5 bases from V and 2 bases from J; junction bases left unmatched: 8. CDR3 length equals 15 residues. Full variable domain (outside the CDR3, taken from reference TRBV7-2 and TRBJ1-2): GAGVSQSPSNKVTEKGKDVELRCDPISGHTALYWYRQSLGQGLEFLIYFQGNSAPDKSGLPSDRFSAERTGGSVSTLTIQRTQQEDSAVYLCASSVRTGLNYGYTFGSGTRLTVV.

The rearrangement links TRBV6-4 to TRBJ2-1, with 13 bases that match TRBD2. Trimming took 3 bases from V and 7 from J; bases not matched to a gene: 3. Germline assignment: CDR1 MRHNA and CDR2 SNTAGT. There are 15 residues in the CDR3. CDR3 amino acids: CASSERLAGGNEQFF. CDR3 DNA sequence: TGTGCCAGCAGTGAACGACTAGCGGGAGGTAATGAGCAGTTCTTC.

This clone occurred a few times. The chain has TRBV7-9 and TRBJ1-2, with TRBD1 identical over 9 bases. The CDR3 is 14 amino acids. Germline CDR1 SEHNR, CDR2 FQNEAQ (reference sequence). The junction had 3 bases not matched to a gene; V was cut back by 1 base and J by 6 bases. Here the CDR3 reads CASSLDRGHDGYTF. As DNA, the CDR3 is TGTGCCAGCAGCTTAGACAGGGGGCATGATGGCTACACCTTC.

V gene TRBV15 combines with J gene TRBJ2-1, with D tentatively TRBD2 (5 bases). V shed 3 bases and J shed 5 bases, with 11 bases lying between them. Germline V lookup: CDR1 LNHNV, CDR2 YYDKDF (reference sequence). This CDR3 has 14 amino acids. The CDR3 DNA is TGTGCCACCAGCAGGCCCCCCGGGGACAATGAGCAGTTCTTC. It specifies CATSRPPGDNEQFF.

The chain combines TRBV4-3 with TRBJ1-2, with 7 bases aligning to TRBD1. The CDR3 covers 12 residues. V lost 3 bases, J lost 8 bases, and 3 bases stayed unmatched. From germline, CDR1 is LGHNA and CDR2 YSLEER. CDR3 sequence (DNA): TGCGCCAGCAGCCACACAGGGGTAGGCTACACCTTC. This gives the protein CASSHTGVGYTF.

The chain employs TRBV9 and TRBJ1-6; 8 bases are shared with TRBD1. Germline assignment: CDR1 SGDLS and CDR2 YYNGEE. V lost 3 bases and J lost 8; bases outside the gene matches: 4. This CDR3 has 14 amino acids. The DNA for the CDR3 is TGTGCCAGCAGCGCCGGGACAGGCGATTCACCCCTCCACTTT. The encoded protein is CASSAGTGDSPLHF.

CDR3 coding DNA: TGTGCCAGCAGTTACTCGCAGGGGGCAGGCGGCTACACCTTC. Translation: CASSYSQGAGGYTF. The genes are TRBV6-5 and TRBJ1-2; 8 bases agree with TRBD1. The germline V gene encodes CDR1 MNHEY and CDR2 SVGAGI. The J segment lost 8 bases and the V segment lost 0 bases, leaving 5 bases of the junction unmatched. The CDR3 totals 14 residues.

The chain carries TRBV19 and TRBJ1-5, with D perhaps TRBD1 (6 bases). CDR3 length: 15 amino acids. The V gene's germline CDR1 is LNHDA and CDR2 SQIVND (reference sequence). The V end lost 2 bases, the J end lost 1 base, and 9 bases lay between the germline ends. CDR3 loop: CASSIRGTSNQPQHF. The CDR3 DNA reads TGTGCCAGTAGTATAAGGGGGACCAGCAATCAGCCCCAGCATTTT.

The gene calls are TRBV5-4 and TRBJ1-1; TRBD1 is a possible D gene (6 bases). The CDR3 sequence is 17 residues long. Per the germline V gene, CDR1 is SGHNT and CDR2 is YYREEE (reference sequence). V lost 3 bases to trimming and J lost 1 base, with 19 bases between them. The CDR3 DNA follows: TGTGCCAGCAGCTCCGCTGGGAGGGGGACTCGGAACACTGAAGCTTTCTTT. Protein: CASSSAGRGTRNTEAFF.

This chain uses TRBV14 with TRBJ2-5; TRBD1 matches at 7 bases. CDR3 length equals 16 residues. V lost 3 bases to trimming and J lost 4 bases; unmatched junction nucleotides: 11. CDR1 and CDR2 (germline): SGHDN, FVKESK. The CDR3 nucleotides read TGTGCCAGCAGCCAGGGGACAGCCAAACCAATAGAGACCCAGTACTTC. Translating gives CASSQGTAKPIETQYF.

The CDR3 region is CASSLGLQGLYGYTF. The CDR3 nucleotides are TGTGCCAGCAGCTTAGGGTTACAGGGTCTCTATGGCTACACCTTC. This rearrangement joins TRBV7-8 to TRBJ1-2, with D possibly being TRBD1 (6 bases). V was pared by 1 base and J by 4 bases, with 13 bases between. This CDR3 region has 15 residues. The germline gives CDR1 SGHVS, CDR2 FQNEAQ.

The CDR3 loop reads CASSLVGEDNEQFF. DNA of the CDR3: TGTGCCAGCAGCTTGGTCGGAGAGGACAATGAGCAGTTCTTC. V gene TRBV5-4 combines with J gene TRBJ2-1; no reliable D call. The CDR3 contains 14 residues. Trimming removed 0 bases at V and 5 bases at J, with 9 bases between. CDR1 is SGHNT and CDR2 is YYREEE in the germline V gene (reference sequence). Using reference TRBV5-4 and TRBJ2-1 for the parts outside the CDR3, the full variable domain is ETGVTQSPTHLIKTRGQQVTLRCSSQSGHNTVSWYQQALGQGPQFIFQYYREEENGRGNFPPRFSGLQFPNYSSELNVNALELDDSALYLCASSLVGEDNEQFFGPGTRLTVL.

The CDR3 nucleotides are TGTGCAAGTCGCTTACGCGAGGTACAAGAGACCCAGTACTTC. Amino acids: CASRLREVQETQYF. The rearrangement joins TRBV12-2 to TRBJ2-5; the table's D call, TRBD2, has no DNA check behind it. TRBV12-2 is deemed a pseudogene. This CDR3 spans 14 amino acids.

The chain carries TRBV28 and TRBJ2-3; 13 bases are shared with TRBD2. With 6 bases clipped from V and 1 base from J, the junction kept 7 bases outside the gene matches. The CDR3 is 17 amino acids. Germline V gene sequence: CDR1 MDHEN, CDR2 SYDVKM. The CDR3 DNA reads as TGTGCCAGCAGATCTCTTGGACTAGCGGGAGGCACAGATACGCAGTATTTT. It specifies CASRSLGLAGGTDTQYF.

This clone was seen a few times. V is TRBV5-6 and J is TRBJ2-3, with 12 bases aligning to TRBD1. Per germline, CDR1 SGHDT and CDR2 YYEEEE. Trimming removed 4 bases from V and 5 bases from J; junction bases left unmatched: 5. The CDR3 has 15 residues. This CDR3 reads CASSLGTGGVDTQYF. The CDR3 DNA reads as TGTGCCAGCAGCCTTGGGACAGGGGGCGTAGATACGCAGTATTTT.

The J gene is TRBJ2-3, the V gene TRBV7-3, with TRBD2 identical over 8 bases. After removal of 3 bases from V and 3 bases from J, the junction contained 5 bases not matched to a gene. The CDR3 runs to 15 residues. Germline loops: CDR1 SGHTA, CDR2 FQGTGA. This CDR3 is CASSFGGLVTDTQYF. CDR3 nucleotides: TGTGCCAGCAGCTTTGGGGGACTAGTAACAGATACGCAGTATTTT.

The chain has TRBV7-3 and TRBJ2-1, with D perhaps TRBD2 (5 bases). Per the germline V gene, CDR1 is SGHTA and CDR2 is FQGTGA. This CDR3 region has 14 residues. V lost 2 bases and J lost 6, with 11 bases in between. In DNA form, the CDR3 reads TGTGCCAGCAGCTTAGGTGGGAGCGGCAATGAGCAGTTCTTC. Translating it yields CASSLGGSGNEQFF.

Details on this clone: At one end the junction does not follow the germline gene, possibly because of a read error. V and J are TRBV11-2 and TRBJ1-1; no reliable D call. Per the germline V gene, CDR1 is SGHAT and CDR2 is FQNNGV. The CDR3 consists of 13 residues. CDR3 sequence (DNA): TGTGCCAGCAGCCTAGACATTACTGGAGGAGCTTTCTTT. This gives the protein CASSLDITGGAFF. Full variable domain (missing parts from reference TRBV11-2 and TRBJ1-1): EAGVAQSPRYKIIEKRQSVAFWCNPISGHATLYWYQQILGQGPKLLIQFQNNGVVDDSQLPKDRFSAERLKGVDSTLKIQPAKLEDSAVYLCASSLDITGGAFFGQGTRLTVV.

V is TRBV10-1 and J is TRBJ2-1; D possibly corresponds to TRBD2 (5 bases). CDR3 length: 16 residues. Germline V gene lookup returns CDR1 WNHNN and CDR2 SYGVQD (reference sequence). V lost 3 bases and J 5 bases, leaving 17 bases between the germline ends. DNA of the CDR3: TGCGCCAGCAGTGACCTGGACCCCGAGGGAAACAATGAGCAGTTCTTC. Protein: CASSDLDPEGNNEQFF.

V usage is TRBV19 and J usage is TRBJ1-2; D unresolved. Germline V gene sequence: CDR1 LNHDA, CDR2 SQIVND (reference sequence). The CDR3 is 13 amino acids. Trimming took off 3 bases at V and 4 bases at J, with 9 bases between the two ends. CDR3 sequence (DNA): TGTGCCAGTAGTATTGGGCAGTTCTATGGCTACACCTTC. Translation gives CASSIGQFYGYTF.

J is TRBJ2-7 and V is TRBV29-1; tentative D call: TRBD1 (5 bases). This CDR3 spans 14 amino acids. The ends were cut back, 6 bases at V and 4 bases at J, with 19 bases in the middle. The germline CDR1 and CDR2 sequences are SQVTM and ANQGSEA. The CDR3 DNA sequence: TGCAGCGTCCACGACAGAAGTTCACCTTACGAGCAGTACTTC. Translated, it gives CSVHDRSSPYEQYF.